This T cell receptor beta chain came from a study of cytomegalovirus exposure and HLA in healthy donors. This clone turned up a few times. The PCR was carried out with 60 Vbeta primers and 13 Jbeta primers. Libraries were prepared by immunoSEQ multiplex PCR; TCRdb keeps only in-frame clonotypes and omits some of them. Seen here are approximately 190,000 clones, roughly 77% observed once, and the top ten hold 3.4%. Germline CDR1 and CDR2: LGHNT and FRNRAP. There are 15 residues in the CDR3. V lost 6 bases, J lost 4 bases, and 7 bases stayed unmatched. V gene TRBV12-5 combines with J gene TRBJ2-5; TRBD2 matches at 11 bases. The sample taken for sequencing was PBMCs. The TCR comes from a man aged 40-50 years in good health and CMV-seropositive. CDR3 region: CASGFGTSGRETQYF. The CDR3 nucleotides read TGTGCTAGTGGATTCGGGACTAGCGGTCGAGAGACCCAGTACTTC.